This T cell receptor (beta chain) was recovered during a study of beta chain features in type 1 diabetes (dated by TCRdb to between 2017 and 2018). Some background on the complete study: Patients and healthy donors did not differ in mean age, gender distribution, total cell number or subset yield. The study compared TCRB repertoires of sorted circulating CD4+ T cell subsets between recently diagnosed type 1 diabetes patients and matched healthy donors. A total of some 100,000,000 sorted cells were examined across all samples, and a strong correlation was observed between cell number per subset and RNA yield. Regulatory and stem cell-like memory subsets were obtained from only 8 patients and roughly 8 healthy donors, while naive and central memory subsets were obtained from all 30 or so donors.

All of the isolated RNA was reverse transcribed with the High Capacity cDNA Reverse Transcription Kit, so expressed TCRB transcripts were sequenced. Deep immunoSEQ sequencing was applied to naive, central memory and regulatory T cell samples, giving an average of around 3.8 million total reads per sample. After sorted cells were lysed in RLT buffer, RNA was extracted with DNase-treated RNeasy Micro or Mini kits, with the choice depending on cell number. To prevent cross-contamination, each cell subset was processed individually, whereas patient and healthy donor samples were processed jointly. The immunoSEQ multiplex PCR was used to amplify TCRB sequences from cDNA, yielding 87-bp fragments that span the CDR3 region. Amplicons were sequenced on the Illumina HiSeq platform. The source study handled its data this way. Synthetic template baselines were used to correct PCR bias computationally, reads within Hamming distance 2 were collapsed, and singletons that could not be merged were discarded. Reads were aligned against IMGT to assign V, D and J genes, CDR3 length and insertions or deletions at six rearrangement sites. Clonotype counts were normalized to sorted cell number within each subset before computing true diversity and Gini coefficients with the tcR R package. Repertoire sharing was quantified using the overlap coefficient calculated on TCRB nucleotide sequences. Out-of-frame TCRB sequences from naive cells were analyzed as a proxy for the pre-selection repertoire. TCRdb limited this immuneACCESS table to in-frame rearrangements with V and J called. A share of clones is missing; checked studies link under half to unresolved V genes, and the rest is unexplained. The V and J calls and clone size were taken over from that table, and D and trimming were inferred from the DNA. Within this sample are under 300,000 clones, with 16% of them counted one time only. About 0.08% of the sample goes to the ten largest clones.

The table lists this clone with a few counts. What this receptor recognizes is not known. Nothing much larger sits one base from this clone, and base qualities are not available. From each donor, a single peripheral blood sample of around 120 mL on average was drawn into heparinised tubes. Using a panel that included CD45RO, CCR7, CD25, CD127, CD95 and CD27, naive, central memory, regulatory and stem cell-like memory CD4+ T cells were sorted on a BD FACSAria II. Purity was above 95% for every sorted population. PBMCs were isolated right away by Lymphoprep density gradient centrifugation and were stained directly, without culture. To minimize batch effects, samples were stained and sorted in pairs, one healthy donor with one patient per experiment. Summary of the overall study and its limitations: Shorter templates might have been favored by PCR, but patient and control samples were amplified and corrected together, so both groups would have been affected equally by any skew. Only small numbers of individuals were included in the HLA sub-analyses, which left unresolved whether HLA type had any influence on TCRB rearrangement. Naive, central memory and regulatory TCRB repertoires appeared more similar among patients than among healthy donors. Because cDNA was sequenced instead of genomic DNA, activated cells with high expression could be over-represented, although the groups did not differ in activation or CD3 levels. In all four CD4+ subsets, TCRB CDR3 length was moderately but significantly shorter in type 1 diabetes patients. Fewer insertions and more nucleotide deletions at VDJ recombination sites were observed in patients with type 1 diabetes, implying thymic rearrangement abnormalities.

The origin of this receptor is a man aged 25-45 years with type 1 diabetes. The material sequenced was naive CD4+ T cells from blood. Read against the paper, the sample's cell subset or site label means: true naive CD4+ T cells.

The DNA is TGTGCCAGCAGACAGGAAACAGATACGCAGTATTTT. Translated, it gives CASRQETDTQYF. The rearranged chain carries TRBV2 and TRBJ2-3; the D gene is possibly TRBD1, with 5 bases matching. The germline V gene gives CDR1 as SNHLY and CDR2 as FYNNEI. The CDR3 starts with the cysteine, ends with the phenylalanine, and has 12 residues. The only DNA kept is the CDR3, 36 bases in frame from the first base. V is reduced by 6 bases and J by 3 bases, leaving a spacing of 7 bases between them.